A single T cell receptor beta chain is shown here with its context. Its target is unknown. This sample was included in a study of T-cell memory formation after mild COVID-19. Unmatched junction bases numbered 5, after V lost 5 bases and J lost 7 bases. CDR3 size: 14 residues. Study results and limitations: Clones that contracted from day 15 to 85 were balanced CD4/CD8, while later expanders leaned CD4+.

Each CDR3 protein gets one entry after TCRdb re-called the 5' RACE reads with MiXCR. The table includes more than 300,000 distinct CDR3 sequences, 20% to 25% detected once. The J gene is TRBJ1-6, the V gene TRBV12-3 or TRBV12-4, with 7 positions matching TRBD1. The sample was PBMCs or a T cell subset sorted from them (not recorded which). This TCR was sampled from a man between 18 and 29 years old who had mild COVID-19 (a few samples of this study predate the infection). Cell type and time point are not known. CDR3 in amino acids: CASSLQGKNSPLHF. The CDR3 nucleotides are TGTGCCAGCAGTCTACAGGGGAAGAATTCACCCCTCCACTTT.